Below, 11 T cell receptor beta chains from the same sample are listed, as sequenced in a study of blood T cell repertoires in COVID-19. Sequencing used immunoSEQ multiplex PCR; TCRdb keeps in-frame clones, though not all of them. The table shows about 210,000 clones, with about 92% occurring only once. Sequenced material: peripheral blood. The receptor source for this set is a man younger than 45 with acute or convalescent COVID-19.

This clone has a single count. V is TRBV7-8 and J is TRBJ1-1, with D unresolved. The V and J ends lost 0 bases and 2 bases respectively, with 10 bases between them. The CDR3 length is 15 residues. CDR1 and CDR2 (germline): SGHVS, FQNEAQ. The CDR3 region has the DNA TGTGCCAGCAGCTTAGCTCTCCGAGGAAACACTGAAGCTTTCTTT. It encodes CASSLALRGNTEAFF.

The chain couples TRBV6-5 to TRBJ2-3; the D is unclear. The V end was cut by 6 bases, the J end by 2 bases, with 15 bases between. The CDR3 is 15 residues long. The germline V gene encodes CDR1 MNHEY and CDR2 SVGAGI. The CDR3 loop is CASRRMTGYTDTQYF. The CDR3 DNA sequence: TGTGCCAGCAGGCGGATGACTGGCTACACAGATACGCAGTATTTT.

The CDR3 DNA is TGTGCCAGTAGTATTCGGTCGGCGGTGCCATACGAGCAGTACTTC. Translating gives CASSIRSAVPYEQYF. The J gene is TRBJ2-7, the V gene TRBV19; the D is unclear. This CDR3 has 15 amino acids. From germline, CDR1 is LNHDA and CDR2 SQIVND (reference sequence). V was shortened by 3 bases and J by 4 bases, with 16 bases between the two germline ends.

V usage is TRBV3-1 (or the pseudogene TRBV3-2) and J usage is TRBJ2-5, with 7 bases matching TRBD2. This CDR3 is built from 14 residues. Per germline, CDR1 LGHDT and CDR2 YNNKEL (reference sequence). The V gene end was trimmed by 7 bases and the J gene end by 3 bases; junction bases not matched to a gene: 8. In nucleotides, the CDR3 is TGTGCCAGCAATTCTCGGGGGACTAAAGAGACCCAGTACTTC. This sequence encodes CASNSRGTKETQYF.

This CDR3 is CASSPPPGYEQYF. In nucleotides, the CDR3 is TGTGCCAGCTCACCACCGCCAGGTTACGAGCAGTACTTC. V usage is TRBV18 and J usage is TRBJ2-7; the D is unclear. The germline CDR1 and CDR2 sequences are KGHSH and LQKENI. The length of the CDR3 is 13 residues. V was pared by 0 bases and J by 4 bases, with 7 bases between.

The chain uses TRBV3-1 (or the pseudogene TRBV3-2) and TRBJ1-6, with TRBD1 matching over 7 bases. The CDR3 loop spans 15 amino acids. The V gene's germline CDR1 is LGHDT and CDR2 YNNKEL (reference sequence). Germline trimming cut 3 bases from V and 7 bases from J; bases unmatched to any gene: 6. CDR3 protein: CASSHAGTANSPLHF. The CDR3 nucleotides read TGTGCCAGCAGCCACGCCGGGACAGCAAATTCACCCCTCCACTTT.

The CDR3 is CASSQVQGLSYEQYF. The CDR3 nucleotides are TGCGCCAGCAGCCAAGTTCAGGGGCTCTCCTACGAGCAGTACTTC. The chain has TRBV4-1 and TRBJ2-7; D perhaps matches TRBD1 (6 bases). The CDR3 is 15 residues long. CDR1 and CDR2 (germline): MGHRA, YSYEKL. V lost 1 base, J lost 0 bases, and 10 bases lay in between.

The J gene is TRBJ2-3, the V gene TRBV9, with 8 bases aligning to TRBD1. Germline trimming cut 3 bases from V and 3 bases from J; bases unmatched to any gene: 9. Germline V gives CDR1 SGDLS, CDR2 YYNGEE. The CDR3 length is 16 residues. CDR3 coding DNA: TGTGCCAGCAGCGGCCGATACAGGGGGAGTACAGATACGCAGTATTTT. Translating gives CASSGRYRGSTDTQYF.

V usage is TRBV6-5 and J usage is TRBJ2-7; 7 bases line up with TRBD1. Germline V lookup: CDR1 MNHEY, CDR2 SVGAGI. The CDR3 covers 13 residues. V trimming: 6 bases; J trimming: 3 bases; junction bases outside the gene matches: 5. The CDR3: CASSVTGVYEQYF. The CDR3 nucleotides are TGTGCCAGCAGCGTAACAGGGGTCTACGAGCAGTACTTC.

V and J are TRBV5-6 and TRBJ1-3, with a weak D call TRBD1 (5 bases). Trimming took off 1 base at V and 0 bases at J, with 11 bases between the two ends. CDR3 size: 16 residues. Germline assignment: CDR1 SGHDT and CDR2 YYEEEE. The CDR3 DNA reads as TGTGCCAGCAGCTTGAGAGGGACTCCCTCTGGAAACACCATATATTTT. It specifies CASSLRGTPSGNTIYF.

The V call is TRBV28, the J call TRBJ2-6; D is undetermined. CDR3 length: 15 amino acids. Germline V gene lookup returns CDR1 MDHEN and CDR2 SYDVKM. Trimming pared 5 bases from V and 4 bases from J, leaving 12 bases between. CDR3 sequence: CASSQHASGANVLTF. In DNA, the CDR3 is TGTGCCAGCAGTCAACACGCCTCGGGGGCCAACGTCCTGACTTTC.